These 17 T cell receptor beta chains were all obtained from the same sample, sequenced in a study of technical replicates of blood from several donors. Generated by immunoSEQ multiplex PCR, the TCRdb table keeps only in-frame clones and is missing some. The table records about 7,200 clones, 95% to 97% of them present only once. The sequenced sample was PBMCs. These receptors came from a human donor in good health.

This clone occurred once. The chain couples TRBV2 to TRBJ2-2, with TRBD2 matching 7 bases. The ends lost 6 bases at V and 1 base at J; junction bases unmatched: 5. The CDR3 extends over 15 amino acids. From germline, CDR1 is SNHLY and CDR2 FYNNEI. The CDR3 coding sequence is TGTGCCAGCAGAGCGGGACTAAAGAACACCGGGGAGCTGTTTTTT. Amino acid sequence: CASRAGLKNTGELFF.

CDR3 residues: CASRGPTPVGGYYGYTF. CDR3 nucleotide sequence: TGTGCCAGCAGGGGCCCGACTCCGGTCGGGGGTTATTATGGCTACACCTTC. The chain uses TRBV27 and TRBJ1-2; tentatively, D is TRBD1 (5 bases). The germline CDR1 and CDR2 sequences are MNHEY and SMNVEV (reference sequence). V was shortened by 6 bases and J by 5 bases, with 25 bases between the two germline ends. The CDR3 is 17 residues long.

V usage is TRBV5-1 and J usage is TRBJ2-2; TRBD2 matches 7 bases. The V gene's germline CDR1 is SGHRS and CDR2 YFSETQ. With 5 bases clipped from V and 7 bases from J, the junction kept 8 bases outside the gene matches. The CDR3 length is 14 residues. Written as DNA, the CDR3 is TGCGCCAGCAGTTCTCGACCTAGCGGCGGGGAGCTGTTTTTT. This codes for CASSSRPSGGELFF.

The chain carries TRBV5-6 and TRBJ2-7; TRBD2 might be the D (5 bases). Trimming pared 1 base from V and 4 bases from J, leaving 9 bases between. The CDR3 has 13 amino acids. Germline V gives CDR1 SGHDT, CDR2 YYEEEE. DNA of the CDR3: TGTGCCAGCAGCTTGTTTCGCGGGTACGAGCAGTACTTC. It is translated as CASSLFRGYEQYF.

The chain has TRBV7-9 and TRBJ2-3; TRBD2 aligns across 10 bases. V shed 4 bases and J 3 bases; nucleotides not matched to a gene: 7. CDR3 length: 16 amino acids. Per the germline V gene, CDR1 is SEHNR and CDR2 is FQNEAQ (reference sequence). The CDR3 reads CASSYHGGLATDTQYF. Here the CDR3 DNA reads TGTGCCAGCAGCTACCACGGGGGACTAGCGACAGATACGCAGTATTTT.

The chain links TRBV18 to TRBJ2-7, with D possibly being TRBD1 (6 bases). Looked up from germline, CDR1 is KGHSH and CDR2 is LQKENI. There are 13 residues in the CDR3. V shed 3 bases and J shed 3 bases, with 9 bases lying between them. The CDR3 DNA follows: TGTGCCAGCTCACCGGCACAGGGCTACGAGCAGTACTTC. This translates into CASSPAQGYEQYF.

The V gene is TRBV21-1, the J gene TRBJ1-1. TRBV21-1 is given as a pseudogene. This CDR3 is 14 amino acids long. CDR3 residues: CASSIRGLDTEAFF. The CDR3 region has the DNA TGTGCCAGCAGTATACGCGGTTTGGACACTGAAGCTTTCTTT.

The rearrangement uses TRBV5-1 and TRBJ1-5; perhaps TRBD1 as D (5 bases). There are 16 residues in the CDR3. The germline V gene encodes CDR1 SGHRS and CDR2 YFSETQ. V lost 0 bases and J 5 bases, leaving 15 bases between the germline ends. DNA for the CDR3: TGCGCCAGCAGCTTGGGGGGAGGGGTCGTAGATCAGCCCCAGCATTTT. It is translated as CASSLGGGVVDQPQHF.

V is TRBV9 and J is TRBJ1-1, with TRBD1 as a possible D gene (6 bases). Trimming removed 4 bases from V and 3 bases from J, with 16 bases in between. In germline, CDR1 is SGDLS, CDR2 YYNGEE. The CDR3 totals 15 residues. CDR3 bases: TGTGCCAGCAGCCACCCACGGGGGGGCTACACTGAAGCTTTCTTT. This sequence encodes CASSHPRGGYTEAFF.

The chain combines TRBV9 with TRBJ1-4; D is unresolved. Germline-derived CDR1 and CDR2 are SGDLS and YYNGEE. V lost 3 bases to trimming and J lost 10 bases, with 13 bases between them. The CDR3 has 13 residues. Written as DNA, the CDR3 is TGTGCCAGCAGCGCGATCGCGGGAGTAAAACTGTTTTTT. Its translation: CASSAIAGVKLFF.

CDR3 in DNA: TGTGCCAGCAGCACTCGGGGACAGATCTACGAGCAGTACTTC. It codes for CASSTRGQIYEQYF. The chain combines TRBV2 with TRBJ2-7, with TRBD1 identical over 7 bases. This CDR3 region has 14 residues. Germline trimming cut 6 bases from V and 3 bases from J; bases unmatched to any gene: 8. CDR1 and CDR2 (germline): SNHLY, FYNNEI.

The chain couples TRBV29-1 to TRBJ2-2; TRBD1 matches 11 bases. CDR1 is SQVTM, CDR2 ANQGSEA, per germline. The V and J ends lost 7 bases and 9 bases, in that order; junction bases with no gene match: 4. This CDR3 region has 12 residues. CDR3 amino acids: CSAGQGARELFF. The CDR3 DNA follows: TGCAGCGCAGGACAGGGGGCCCGGGAGCTGTTTTTT.

The chain has TRBV7-2 and TRBJ1-3, with no clear D. V lost 1 base, J lost 9 bases, and 19 bases lay in between. Germline lookup yields CDR1 SGHTA and CDR2 FQGNSA. The CDR3 covers 16 residues. CDR3 sequence (DNA): TGTGCCAGCAGCTTAGTCGCCTCCTCTCGGGAAGGCACCATATATTTT. This sequence encodes CASSLVASSREGTIYF.

A word on this clone: The junction does not match germline at one end; this may be a read error. The chain combines TRBV5-8 with TRBJ1-2; maybe TRBD1 (6 bases). The CDR3 has 10 amino acids. Germline V gives CDR1 SGHTS, CDR2 YDEGEE. CDR3 protein: CASSEGGPNF. The CDR3 nucleotides are TGTGCCAGCAGCGAGGGGGGGCCAAACTTC.

CDR3 in DNA: TGTGCCAGCAGTTTTAGCGGAGACAATGAGCAGTTCTTC. This encodes CASSFSGDNEQFF. This chain uses TRBV2 with TRBJ2-1; TRBD2 is a possible D gene (6 bases). This CDR3 is 13 amino acids long. The V gene lost 5 bases and the J gene lost 5 bases, with 10 bases spanning the gap. The germline V gene has CDR1 SNHLY and CDR2 FYNNEI.

V is TRBV19 and J is TRBJ1-4; 7 bases align to TRBD1. The germline V gene has CDR1 LNHDA and CDR2 SQIVND (reference sequence). V dropped 7 bases and J dropped 5; count of bases not matched to a gene: 7. The CDR3 is 14 amino acids. CDR3 coding DNA: TGTGCCAGTAAATCCGACAGGGTGAATGAAAAACTGTTTTTT. This encodes CASKSDRVNEKLFF.

The chain recombines TRBV27 with TRBJ2-1, with 7 nucleotides matching TRBD2. With 2 bases clipped from V and 2 bases from J, the junction kept 9 bases outside the gene matches. CDR3 size: 17 residues. Per the germline V gene, CDR1 is MNHEY and CDR2 is SMNVEV (reference sequence). CDR3 sequence: CASSLPSGGSPYNEQFF. DNA of the CDR3: TGTGCCAGCAGTTTACCTTCGGGCGGGAGTCCCTACAATGAGCAGTTCTTC.